This T cell receptor beta chain was profiled in a study of metastatic and nonmetastatic thyroid tumors. Study at large: Across blood and tumor or nodule tissue, repertoires from malignant and benign thyroid patients were compared with one another.

Remarks on this clone: No antigen is known for it. Relative to the germline gene, one junction end is altered; a read error may explain this.

General observations from the study: As reported, TCR beta diversity in blood and tumor was significantly higher in malignant thyroid tumors than in benign nodules.

Study processing details: A classifier for distant metastasis in papillary thyroid cancer was constructed using CDR3 differences observed across clinicopathological groups. TCRdb reprocessed the PCR reads via MiXCR. TCRdb, not the original authors, processed these V and J calls. The table includes tens of thousands of clones, 17% detected once. Prior to thyroid surgery, none of the patients had received any treatment. Germline CDR1 and CDR2: SGHRS and YFSETQ. This CDR3 comprises 14 residues. The gene calls are TRBV5-1 and TRBJ1-2; D call uncertain. The receptor's source is a female donor with papillary thyroid cancer or a benign thyroid nodule (not recorded which). Some clones in this sample may be carry-over from other donors' samples. The sequencing input was tumor tissue. This CDR3 reads CASSLARQDYCYTF. CDR3 nucleotides: TGCGCCAGCAGCCTGGCCAGGCAAGACTATTGCTACACCTTC.